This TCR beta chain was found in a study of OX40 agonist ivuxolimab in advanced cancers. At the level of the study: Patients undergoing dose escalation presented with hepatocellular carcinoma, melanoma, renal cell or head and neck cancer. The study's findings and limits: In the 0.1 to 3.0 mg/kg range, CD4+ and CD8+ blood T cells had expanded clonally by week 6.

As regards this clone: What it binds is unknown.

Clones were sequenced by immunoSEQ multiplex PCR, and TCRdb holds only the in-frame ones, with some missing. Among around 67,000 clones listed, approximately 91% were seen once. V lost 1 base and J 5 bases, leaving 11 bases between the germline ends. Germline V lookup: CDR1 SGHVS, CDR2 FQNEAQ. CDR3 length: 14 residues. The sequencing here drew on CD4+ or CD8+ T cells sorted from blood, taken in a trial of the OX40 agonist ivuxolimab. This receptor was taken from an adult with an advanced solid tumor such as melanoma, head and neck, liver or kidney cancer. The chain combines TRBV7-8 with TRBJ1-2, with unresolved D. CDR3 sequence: CASSLGGTFYGYTF. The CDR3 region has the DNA TGTGCCAGCAGCTTAGGCGGAACCTTTTATGGCTACACCTTC.